This T cell receptor (beta chain) stems from a study of T cell repertoires in cytomegalovirus infection. Via MiXCR, TCRdb re-called the reads, giving one row per CDR3 protein. In the table there are nearly 450,000 distinct CDR3 sequences, about a third of which are singletons. The CDR3 is 16 amino acids. CDR1 and CDR2 from the germline V gene are SEHNR and FQNEAQ (reference sequence). The V end was cut by 6 bases, the J end by 6 bases, with 23 bases between. This clonotype was detected a few times. This rearrangement joins TRBV7-9 to TRBJ1-2, with D possibly matching TRBD1 (5 bases). The specimen was PBMCs. The TCR originated in a human donor in good health (CMV status not recorded). Some clones in this sample may be carry-over from other donors' samples. CDR3: CASRLYRGQRENGYTF. DNA of the CDR3: TGTGCCAGCAGGCTATACCGTGGACAACGTGAGAATGGCTACACCTTC.